These 25 T cell receptor beta chains share one sample of origin, sequenced in a study of blood T cells in healthy people across ages. The use of a sample-barcoded 5' primer and a J-beta primer mix characterized a second PCR of 7 to 11 cycles. TCRdb called the 5' RACE reads again in MiXCR, with one record for every CDR3 protein. Among 730,000 or so distinct CDR3 sequences listed, around two fifths were seen once. The specimen was blood. The source of these receptors is an older man in good health.

J is TRBJ2-7 and V is TRBV20-1; TRBD1 agrees at 8 bases. The V gene end was trimmed by 4 bases and the J gene end by 0 bases; junction bases not matched to a gene: 5. The germline CDR1 and CDR2 sequences are DFQATT and SNEGSKA (reference sequence). There are 14 residues in the CDR3. CDR3 residues: CSAMNRGSSYEQYF. The CDR3 region has the DNA TGCAGTGCTATGAACAGGGGGAGCTCCTACGAGCAGTACTTC.

This clonotype was counted only a few times. The J gene is TRBJ2-4, the V gene TRBV14; TRBD1 aligns across 7 bases. The J call may be mistaken, given a closer DNA end match to TRBJ2-7. Looked up from germline, CDR1 is SGHDN and CDR2 is FVKESK. The CDR3 has 16 residues. CDR3 region: CASSLGGGGRGNEQYF. The CDR3 coding sequence is TGTGCCAGCAGCCTAGGCGGTGGCGGCAGGGGGAACGAGCAGTACTTC.

The rearrangement links TRBV11-2 to TRBJ2-3; a weak D match, TRBD2 (5 bases). Germline values: CDR1 SGHAT, CDR2 FQNNGV. The V and J ends lost 1 base and 5 bases respectively, with 13 bases between them. The CDR3 has 15 amino acids. The CDR3 DNA sequence: TGTGCCAGCAGCTTAGTCCCCCTAGCTGGAGATACGCAGTATTTT. Translated, it gives CASSLVPLAGDTQYF.

This clonotype was recorded a few times. The chain joins TRBV6-5 to TRBJ2-5, with TRBD2 matching 12 bases. The J call may be in error: the DNA end matches TRBJ2-7 better. Germline values: CDR1 MNHEY, CDR2 SVGAGI. This CDR3 is built from 15 residues. The DNA for the CDR3 is TGTGCCAGCAGCCCGACTAGCGGGAGAGTCCACGAGCAGTACTTC. Translated: CASSPTSGRVHEQYF.

The table lists this clonotype with a few counts. The chain is built from TRBV12-3 or TRBV12-4 and TRBJ1-2; D might be TRBD1 (6 bases). CDR3 length: 19 amino acids. V lost 6 bases to trimming and J lost 4 bases, with 30 bases between them. In DNA form, the CDR3 reads TGTGCCAGCAGGAACGAAGGAGGGGGGGGCCCGGATGGTGCCTATGGCTACACCTTC. Its protein product is CASRNEGGGGPDGAYGYTF.

This clonotype showed up just a few times. One end of the junction does not line up with germline, which may come from a read error. This chain connects TRBV20-1 to TRBJ1-1; 9 bases agree with TRBD1. CDR1 DFQATT and CDR2 SNEGSKA come from the germline V gene (reference sequence). The CDR3 has 14 amino acids. Here the CDR3 reads CSAYPGQGPTEAFF. The CDR3 DNA is TGTAGTGCTTATCCGGGACAGGGACCCACTGAAGCTTTCTTT.

A word on this clonotype: One end of the junction varies from germline; a read error may be responsible. This chain joins TRBV9 and TRBJ2-2; TRBD1 or TRBD2 may be the D gene (5 bases each). CDR1 is SGDLS, CDR2 YYNGEE, per germline. The CDR3 spans 19 residues. As DNA, the CDR3 is TGTGCCAACAGCGAGGGCCTTGGGGGAGCCCGAAAGAACACCGGGGAGCTGTTTTTT. This codes for CANSEGLGGARKNTGELFF.

The chain couples TRBV21-1 to TRBJ2-7; TRBD1 is the table's D call, not checked against the DNA. TRBV21-1 is a pseudogene segment. CDR3 size: 15 residues. Here the CDR3 reads CARSLRGEHTYEQYF. In DNA, the CDR3 is TGTGCCAGGAGCCTTAGGGGTGAACATACCTACGAGCAGTACTTC.

The V gene is TRBV20-1, the J gene TRBJ2-1; 7 positions agree with TRBD1. CDR3 length equals 15 residues. The germline V gene has CDR1 DFQATT and CDR2 SNEGSKA (reference sequence). V trimming: 5 bases; J trimming: 0 bases; junction bases outside the gene matches: 7. CDR3 nucleotides: TGCAGTGCTTCCGGGACAGAGAGCTCCTACAATGAGCAGTTCTTC. This encodes CSASGTESSYNEQFF.

The chain links TRBV6-2 or TRBV6-3 to TRBJ2-1, with D perhaps given as TRBD1 or TRBD2 (5 bases each). Per germline, CDR1 MNHEY and CDR2 SVGEGT. The CDR3 has 16 amino acids. V was cut by 5 bases and J by 9 bases, with 23 bases left in between. The CDR3 DNA sequence: TGTGCCAGCAGTCAGCCGGGACGGCCCGGTGTGGGTGAGCAGTTCTTC. It codes for CASSQPGRPGVGEQFF.

The chain recombines TRBV28 with TRBJ1-5; unclear D gene. CDR3 size: 18 residues. From germline, CDR1 is MDHEN and CDR2 SYDVKM. V lost 3 bases to trimming and J lost 0 bases, with 18 bases between them. The CDR3 reads CASSFPPLHGYSNQPQHF. Here the CDR3 DNA reads TGTGCCAGCAGTTTCCCCCCCCTACATGGTTATAGCAATCAGCCCCAGCATTTT. The complete variable domain, with remaining parts taken from reference TRBV28 and TRBJ1-5, reads DVKVTQSSRYLVKRTGEKVFLECVQDMDHENMFWYRQDPGLGLRLIYFSYDVKMKEKGDIPEGYSVSREKKERFSLILESASTNQTSMYLCASSFPPLHGYSNQPQHFGDGTRLSIL.

The chain has TRBV11-3 and TRBJ2-5; D possibly corresponds to TRBD2 (7 bases). The CDR3 sequence is 15 residues long. V was cut by 5 bases and J by 0 bases, with 13 bases left in between. Germline CDR1 SGHNT, CDR2 YENEEA. The CDR3 DNA reads as TGTGCCAGCAGCCCCCGGGGGGCAGACCAAGAGACCCAGTACTTC. It is translated as CASSPRGADQETQYF.

This rearrangement joins TRBV6-1 to TRBJ2-1; 8 positions match TRBD2. CDR1 and CDR2 from the germline V gene are MNHNS and SASEGT. The length of the CDR3 is 14 residues. Trimming at V came to 2 bases and at J to 7 bases, leaving 4 bases not matched to a gene. Here the CDR3 DNA reads TGTGCCAGCAGTGAAATACTAGCGGAGAATGAGCAGTTCTTC. Encoded protein: CASSEILAENEQFF.

The table lists this clonotype with a count of one. J is TRBJ2-5 and V is TRBV12-3 or TRBV12-4; D could derive from TRBD1 or TRBD2 (7 bases each). V lost 5 bases to trimming and J lost 11 bases, with 21 bases between them. The CDR3 has 14 amino acids. The CDR3 sequence is CASSVGGGGREQYF. CDR3 DNA sequence: TGTGCCAGCAGTGTAGGGGGCGGGGGCCGAGAGCAGTACTTC.

The chain employs TRBV20-1 and TRBJ2-7, with D tentatively TRBD1 (6 bases). The germline gives CDR1 DFQATT, CDR2 SNEGSKA (reference sequence). The CDR3 has 14 residues. V was shortened by 0 bases and J by 3 bases, with 12 bases between the two germline ends. CDR3 in amino acids: CSARDIGRGYEQYF. The CDR3 DNA follows: TGCAGTGCTAGAGATATAGGCAGGGGCTACGAGCAGTACTTC.

The chain carries TRBV4-3 and TRBJ2-3; a possible D gene is TRBD1 (8 bases). CDR3 length: 19 amino acids. Looked up from germline, CDR1 is LGHNA and CDR2 is YSLEER. Between the trimmed V and J ends, which lost 3 bases and 10 bases, there was a span of 32 bases. CDR3 loop: CASSQRDYPGQVYFSPQYF. CDR3 DNA: TGCGCCAGCAGCCAGAGGGACTATCCGGGACAGGTATATTTTTCTCCGCAGTATTTT.

The CDR3 reads CASSQDRYQETQYF. Here the CDR3 DNA reads TGCGCCAGCAGCCAAGATCGGTACCAAGAGACCCAGTACTTC. This chain connects TRBV4-1 to TRBJ2-5; D ambiguous. V was clipped by 0 bases and J by 0 bases, with 5 bases between them. Germline lookup yields CDR1 MGHRA and CDR2 YSYEKL. There are 14 residues in the CDR3.

This clonotype showed up just a few times. The chain uses TRBV4-3 and TRBJ2-1; 7 bases fit TRBD1. V shed 6 bases, J shed 3 bases, and the junction held 8 bases outside the gene matches. Germline lookup yields CDR1 LGHNA and CDR2 YSLEER. This CDR3 has 15 residues. The CDR3 sequence: CASSRTGTVYNEQFF. The CDR3 coding sequence is TGCGCCAGCAGTCGAACGGGGACAGTCTACAATGAGCAGTTCTTC.

The rearrangement uses TRBV4-3 and TRBJ1-6; 9 nucleotides align to TRBD1. Germline V gene lookup returns CDR1 LGHNA and CDR2 YSLEER. V trimming: 0 bases; J trimming: 7 bases; junction bases outside the gene matches: 7. This CDR3 is built from 17 residues. Here the CDR3 reads CASSQDGDRVLNSPLHF. The DNA for the CDR3 is TGCGCCAGCAGCCAAGATGGGGACAGGGTTTTGAATTCACCCCTCCACTTT.

The rearrangement links TRBV29-1 to TRBJ2-1, with D possibly being TRBD2 (6 bases). V lost 7 bases to trimming and J lost 6 bases, with 13 bases between them. CDR1 is SQVTM, CDR2 ANQGSEA, per germline. This CDR3 contains 12 residues. This chain's CDR3 is CSGGERVNEQFF. DNA of the CDR3: TGCAGCGGTGGGGAGCGGGTCAATGAGCAGTTCTTC.

This chain uses TRBV29-1 with TRBJ2-3; a weak D match, TRBD1 (5 bases). CDR1 is SQVTM and CDR2 is ANQGSEA in the germline V gene. CDR3 length: 13 residues. Trimming removed 4 bases at V and 3 bases at J, with 11 bases between. The CDR3 loop reads CSVVAGRTDTQYF. As DNA, the CDR3 is TGCAGCGTTGTGGCAGGGCGGACAGATACGCAGTATTTT.

This clonotype came up a few times. This chain uses TRBV10-3 with TRBJ2-7; no clear D. This CDR3 is 15 amino acids long. Germline CDR1 ENHRY, CDR2 SYGVKD. Deletions cut 7 bases from V and 3 bases from J, with 19 bases between. The CDR3 protein is CAIILLSLQCYEQYF. CDR3 coding DNA: TGTGCCATCATCCTCCTATCCCTCCAGTGCTACGAGCAGTACTTC.

This clonotype was observed a handful of times. The chain links TRBV7-2 to TRBJ2-3; 11 bases align to TRBD2. This CDR3 spans 15 amino acids. V lost 1 base, J lost 8 bases, and 5 bases stayed unmatched. The germline gives CDR1 SGHTA, CDR2 FQGNSA. As DNA, the CDR3 is TGTGCCAGCAGCTTAGGACTAGCGGGGCGCGGTACGCAGTATTTT. Translation: CASSLGLAGRGTQYF. Variable domain in full (rest from reference TRBV7-2 and TRBJ2-3): GAGVSQSPSNKVTEKGKDVELRCDPISGHTALYWYRQSLGQGLEFLIYFQGNSAPDKSGLPSDRFSAERTGGSVSTLTIQRTQQEDSAVYLCASSLGLAGRGTQYFGPGTRLTVL.

There are a few counts of this clonotype. This chain connects TRBV20-1 to TRBJ2-3; D is tentatively TRBD1 or TRBD2 (5 bases each). Trimming left V 6 bases short and J 2 bases short, with 18 bases between. CDR1 is DFQATT and CDR2 is SNEGSKA in the germline V gene (reference sequence). There are 15 residues in the CDR3. CDR3 residues: CSALLEGIYTDTQYF. Here the CDR3 DNA reads TGCAGTGCCCTGCTAGAGGGGATTTACACAGATACGCAGTATTTT.

The V gene is TRBV5-1, the J gene TRBJ2-5; D is tentatively TRBD1 or TRBD2 (5 bases each). V gave up 0 bases and J gave up 5 bases, with 11 bases separating them. The CDR3 runs 14 residues. Germline V gene lookup returns CDR1 SGHRS and CDR2 YFSETQ. Here the CDR3 DNA reads TGCGCCAGCAGCTTGGATGGGGGTTTGGAGACCCAGTACTTC. It yields the protein CASSLDGGLETQYF.